A single T cell receptor (beta chain) is shown here with its context. This CDR3 region has 13 residues. Trimming removed 0 bases at V and 5 bases at J, with 7 bases between. This sample was taken from a study of regulatory T cells in long-lasting Graves disease. CDR3-region Arm-PCR and iRepertoire HTBI primers produced the TCR beta libraries. Each CDR3 protein gets one entry after TCRdb re-called the multiplex PCR reads with MiXCR. Of around 250,000 distinct CDR3 sequences detected, 15% to 20% appear once; the ten largest clones hold around 15%. Time point described: newly diagnosed GD, antithyroid drugs for less than 3 months. PBMCs provided the RNA from which the TCR library was made. The data also belong to a second study, concerning T cells in Graves' hyperthyroidism and ophthalmopathy. That investigation notes: Stability of Graves' hyperthyroidism was defined as absent ophthalmopathy progression within 18 months.

This sequence joins TRBV12-3 or TRBV12-4 and TRBJ2-5, with unresolved D. The sequence was obtained from a woman aged 30 to 39 with Graves disease. The source material was peripheral blood mononuclear cells (PBMCs), sampled at new diagnosis, from a patient treated with antithyroid drugs. The CDR3 nucleotides are TGTGCCAGCAGTTTAGCCCTAGGGGAGACCCAGTACTTC. It encodes CASSLALGETQYF.